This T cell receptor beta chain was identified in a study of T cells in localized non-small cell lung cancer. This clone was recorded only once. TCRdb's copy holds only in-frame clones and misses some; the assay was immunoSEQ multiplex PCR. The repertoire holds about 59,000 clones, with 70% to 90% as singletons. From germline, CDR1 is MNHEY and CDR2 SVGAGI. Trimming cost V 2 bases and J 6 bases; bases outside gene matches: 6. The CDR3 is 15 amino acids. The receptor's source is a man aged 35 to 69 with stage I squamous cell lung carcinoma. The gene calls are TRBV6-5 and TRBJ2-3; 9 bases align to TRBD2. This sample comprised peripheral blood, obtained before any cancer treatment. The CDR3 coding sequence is TGTGCCAGCAGTTACCTCGCGGGAGGGGTTGATACGCAGTATTTT. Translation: CASSYLAGGVDTQYF.